This T cell receptor (beta chain) was documented in a study of blood T cell repertoires in COVID-19 (dated by TCRdb to about 2020). For the study in its entirety: Samples covering the acute and convalescent phases of COVID-19 were provided by collaborators in the United States, Italy and Spain. The material from the prospective study consisted of cDNA or gDNA derived from T cells, B-cell-depleted T cells, or PBMCs. Deeply sampled blood TCRbeta repertoires from subjects exposed to, actively infected with, or recovered from COVID-19 were included in the dataset. A freely available public database, intended as a resource for researchers studying the immune response to SARS-CoV-2, is where the repertoires were released. The samples were drawn from the first 160 participants of the ongoing ImmuneRACE study and from 1,254 subjects provided by 6 global collaborators. A de-identified subject ID, COVID-19 status, age in years and sex were almost always included in the sample metadata. Where available, HLA class I and class II types were taken from metadata supplied by the sample provider and were not determined by assay-based typing.

Each collaborating institution followed its own protocols to collect whole blood in K2EDTA tubes. Collaborator samples were shipped for TCRbeta analysis as frozen whole blood, isolated PBMCs, or DNA extracted from either sample type. This clone was observed a handful of times. Its cognate antigen has yet to be identified. No much larger clone exists at a distance of one base, and base qualities are not known. Overall results and qualifications from the work: The quantity of clinical and demographic metadata differed by source and by participant and was supplied without curation.

TCRbeta CDR3 regions were amplified from genomic DNA by means of the immunoSEQ Assay, a bias-controlled multiplex PCR. In the paper's pipeline: The number of nucleated cells in each sample was estimated by amplification of reference gene primers within the assay. To quantify the absolute abundance of each unique TCRbeta CDR3 rearrangement, sequence reads were collapsed and filtered. Productive Simpson clonality was computed per sample as the square root of Simpson's diversity index over productive rearrangements. The table was pulled from immuneACCESS by TCRdb, which kept in-frame rearrangements only. Such tables lose some clones; where checked, under half of the loss comes from unresolved V genes, and the rest has no known cause. That table is the source of V, J and clone size, and D and trimming were worked out from the DNA. The sample table contains 65,000 to 95,000 clones; only one count was recorded for about 78% of them. The top ten constitute 15% of the sample.

The sequenced sample was peripheral blood. This clonotype originated in a human donor in a cohort sampled during active COVID-19.

Here is the DNA: TGTGCCAGCAGCGTGGGTACAGGGGGCGCTTATGGCTACACCTTC. This encodes CASSVGTGGAYGYTF. The chain is assembled from TRBV9 and TRBJ1-2, and TRBD1 matches 9 of the central bases. V is cut back by 2 bases and J by 5 bases, with 7 bases in the junction unmatched. The CDR3 measures 15 amino acids from cysteine to phenylalanine. Only CDR3 DNA is held: 45 bases, read in frame from base 1. The germline V gene encodes CDR1 SGDLS and CDR2 YYNGEE.